This T cell receptor beta chain was recovered during a study of shared clonotypes between healthy human individuals. Findings of the study overall: Investigators collected only blood, and repertoires in tissues likely differ.

The CDR3 is 16 amino acids. V dropped 0 bases and J dropped 0 bases, with 10 bases sitting between them. Germline CDR1 SGHRS, CDR2 YFSETQ. Sequenced by immunoSEQ multiplex PCR; TCRdb stores in-frame clones only, minus some. The sample consists of 2 million to 2.5 million clones, nearly 97% of them appearing once. In regard to this clone: Its antigen remains unidentified.

This TCR came from a man younger than 35 in good health. The chain combines TRBV5-1 with TRBJ2-1, with TRBD2 as a possible D gene (6 bases). The specimen sequenced was naive CD4+ T cells sorted from blood. As for subset: CD45RA+ positively selected. In nucleotides, the CDR3 is TGCGCCAGCAGCTTGGTATACGGGAGCTCCTACAATGAGCAGTTCTTC. It yields the protein CASSLVYGSSYNEQFF.